This record concerns one T cell receptor beta chain sequence. The data were produced by immunoSEQ multiplex PCR, yet TCRdb's version contains in-frame clones alone and is incomplete. The table lists 140,000 or so clones, roughly four fifths of them singletons, with 3% to 3.5% in the top ten. These data are taken from a study of blood T cell repertoires in COVID-19. The CDR3 has 13 residues. The trim removed 5 bases at V and 5 bases at J, leaving 5 bases unmatched. The germline gives CDR1 LNHDA, CDR2 SQIVND (reference sequence). Individuals aged about 18 to 95 years were recruited from approximately 24 US areas.

Sequenced: PBMCs or T cells enriched from blood (not recorded which). The chain combines TRBV19 with TRBJ2-5; 7 nucleotides align to TRBD1. The TCR sequence derives from a woman in her 50s with acute COVID-19. The CDR3 here is CASSPLQGETQYF. In nucleotides, the CDR3 is TGTGCCAGTAGTCCCCTACAGGGGGAGACCCAGTACTTC.